The rows below give T cell receptor beta chains drawn from one sample of a study of T-cell memory formation after mild COVID-19. TCRdb reprocessed the 5' RACE reads with MiXCR, giving one entry per CDR3 protein. The data show fewer than 50,000 distinct CDR3 sequences, with 7.3% seen just once and approximately 1.5% held by the top ten. What was sequenced was PBMCs or a T cell subset sorted from them (not recorded which). Receptor source: a man between 18 and 35 years old who had mild COVID-19 (a few samples of this study predate the infection). Cell type and time point are not known. CDR3s include the opening cysteine and the closing phenylalanine or tryptophan. The order of the fields is V gene, D gene, clone size, J gene, CDR3 DNA, CDR3 protein. D genes are given only for firm matches. Clone size, where shown, is once, few, many, or a class for clones that have expanded.

TRBV5-1	NA	few	TRBJ2-2	TGCGCCAGCAGCTGGGACAACACCGGGGAGCTGTTTTTT	CASSWDNTGELFF
TRBV15	NA	NA	TRBJ1-2	TGTGCCACCAGCAGAGAACAGGGAAACTATGGCTACACCTTC	CATSREQGNYGYTF
TRBV6-5	NA	few	TRBJ2-3	TGTGCCAGCAACAAGCATGGGGGCCTATCAGATACGCAGTATTTT	CASNKHGGLSDTQYF
TRBV19	TRBD1	NA	TRBJ1-1	TGTGCCAGTAGGGAAGGACAGGCGATGAACACTGAAGCTTTCTTT	CASREGQAMNTEAFF
TRBV7-9	NA	many	TRBJ2-7	TGTGCCAGCAGCTTCTCTTACGAGCAGTACTTC	CASSFSYEQYF
TRBV4-3	NA	few	TRBJ1-5	TGCGCCAGCAGCCAGGTGGGGGGGACTCAGCCCCAGCATTTT	CASSQVGGTQPQHF
TRBV7-8	NA	many	TRBJ2-5	TGTGCCAGCAGCTTAGGGATCGGTCGGGAGACCCAGTACTTC	CASSLGIGRETQYF
TRBV5-6	NA	many	TRBJ2-3	TGTGCCAGCAGCTTGGTCCCGAGGGTGGGAGATACGCAGTATTTT	CASSLVPRVGDTQYF
TRBV5-6	NA	many	TRBJ1-2	TGTGCCAGCAGTCTGAGGGGGGTTGGAAGCTATGGCTACACCTTC	CASSLRGVGSYGYTF
TRBV6-2/TRBV6-3	NA	few	TRBJ2-5	TGTGCCAGCAAGGGGGTCTGGGAGACCCAGTACTTC	CASKGVWETQYF
TRBV5-1	NA	few	TRBJ2-7	TGCGCCAGCAGCCCTTCCGGGACAATCGGGGACGAGCAGTACTTC	CASSPSGTIGDEQYF
TRBV5-1	NA	many	TRBJ2-5	TGCGCCAGCAGCTTGTTCTACAGCGAAGAGACCCAGTACTTC	CASSLFYSEETQYF
TRBV3-1	NA	NA	TRBJ2-3	TGTGCCAGCAGCCAAACAGGGAGCACAGATACGCAGTATTTT	CASSQTGSTDTQYF
TRBV7-2	TRBD1	many	TRBJ2-2	TGTGCCAGCAGCTTCCGGACAGGCGTCACCGGGGAGCTGTTTTTT	CASSFRTGVTGELFF
TRBV5-1	TRBD2	NA	TRBJ2-1	TGCGCCAGCAGCTCCCGGGATAGCGGGGGGTACAATGAGCAGTTCTTC	CASSSRDSGGYNEQFF
TRBV20-1	TRBD1	NA	TRBJ1-1	TGCAGGGGACAGTTGAACACTGAAGCTTTCTTT	CRGQLNTEAFF
TRBV20-1	TRBD2	NA	TRBJ2-5	TGCAGTGCTCGGCGGGGGGGGCCGGGAGAGACCCAGTACTTC	CSARRGGPGETQYF
TRBV15	TRBD1	many	TRBJ2-1	TGTGCCACCAGCAGGGACAGGTACAATGAGCAGTTCTTC	CATSRDRYNEQFF
TRBV27	TRBD1	few	TRBJ1-5	TGTGCCAGCAGTCTTACCGGGACAGGGCATCAGCCCCAGCATTTT	CASSLTGTGHQPQHF
TRBV10-3	NA	many	TRBJ2-7	TGTGCCATCAGTGCTGTCCCTTCAATCGGGCAGTACTTC	CAISAVPSIGQYF
TRBV4-1	TRBD1	NA	TRBJ2-3	TGCGCCAGCACCCAAACAGGGGGCATTGTCACAGATACGCAGTATTTT	CASTQTGGIVTDTQYF
TRBV20-1	NA	many	TRBJ1-1	TGCAGTGCTAGAGATCCCGGGGGCCGGGACACTGAAGCTTTCTTT	CSARDPGGRDTEAFF
TRBV20-1	NA	NA	TRBJ1-6	TGCAGTGCCGACCGTCGGGGAGGGTTCCGTAATTCACCCCTCCACTTT	CSADRRGGFRNSPLHF
TRBV10-3	NA	NA	TRBJ2-2	TGTGCCATCAGTGTGGCGGGGTTCACCGGGGAGCTGTTTTTT	CAISVAGFTGELFF
TRBV12-3/TRBV12-4	NA	NA	TRBJ2-1	TGTGCCAGCAGTTTAATTGGGGTGGCCTACAATGAGCAGTTCTTC	CASSLIGVAYNEQFF
TRBV3-1	NA	NA	TRBJ2-5	TGTGCCAGCAGCCACTACGAGGAGACCCAGTACTTC	CASSHYEETQYF
TRBV12-3/TRBV12-4	NA	few	TRBJ1-5	TGTGCCAGCAGTTTATTGTATAGCAATCAGCCCCAGCATTTT	CASSLLYSNQPQHF
TRBV25-1	NA	few	TRBJ2-5	TGTGCCAGCAGTGATCGAAACCAAGAGACCCAGTACTTC	CASSDRNQETQYF
TRBV4-2	NA	many	TRBJ2-5	TGTGCCAGCAGCCCCGGAGAGACCCAGTACTTC	CASSPGETQYF
TRBV10-3	NA	few	TRBJ1-5	TGTGCCACCGCCGGGGGGACCAATCAGCCCCAGCATTTT	CATAGGTNQPQHF
TRBV3-1	NA	NA	TRBJ1-1	TGTGCCAGCAGCAAATTTCAGGGTGACACTGAAGCTTTCTTT	CASSKFQGDTEAFF
TRBV20-1	NA	many	TRBJ1-5	TGCAGTGCTAGAAGCCGATTAGGGCATCAGCCCCAGCATTTT	CSARSRLGHQPQHF
TRBV5-1	TRBD2	many	TRBJ2-5	TGCGCCAGCAGCTTGGCCTTATCGGGGGGAGAGACCCAGTACTTC	CASSLALSGGETQYF
TRBV3-1	TRBD2	few	TRBJ2-5	TGTGCCAGCAGCCCCACTAGCGGGGCCGAGACCCAGTACTTC	CASSPTSGAETQYF
TRBV5-1	TRBD2	many	TRBJ2-2	TGCGCCAGCAGCCCGGGACTAGCGCCGAACACCGGGGAGCTGTTTTTT	CASSPGLAPNTGELFF
TRBV7-2	NA	few	TRBJ2-3	TGTGCCAGCAGCTTATTAGGCAGGCTGGATGATACGCAGTATTTT	CASSLLGRLDDTQYF
TRBV7-9	NA	NA	TRBJ2-7	TGTGCCAGCAGCCGCCGGCAGGACATCTACGAGCAGTACTTC	CASSRRQDIYEQYF
TRBV5-1	TRBD1	few	TRBJ2-1	TGCGCCAGCAGCACCCCGGGACAGGAATCCAGGCAGTTCTTC	CASSTPGQESRQFF
TRBV5-6	TRBD1	many	TRBJ2-4	TGTGCCAGCAGCCAGACAGGGGCCAAAAACATTCAGTACTTC	CASSQTGAKNIQYF
TRBV5-1	TRBD2	many	TRBJ2-5	TGCGCCAGCCGACCCCCAGCGGGGGGAACGAAGACCCAGTACTTC	CASRPPAGGTKTQYF
TRBV7-2	TRBD1	many	TRBJ2-1	TGTGCCAGCAGCACGGGACAGGGCGACTACAATGAGCAGTTCTTC	CASSTGQGDYNEQFF